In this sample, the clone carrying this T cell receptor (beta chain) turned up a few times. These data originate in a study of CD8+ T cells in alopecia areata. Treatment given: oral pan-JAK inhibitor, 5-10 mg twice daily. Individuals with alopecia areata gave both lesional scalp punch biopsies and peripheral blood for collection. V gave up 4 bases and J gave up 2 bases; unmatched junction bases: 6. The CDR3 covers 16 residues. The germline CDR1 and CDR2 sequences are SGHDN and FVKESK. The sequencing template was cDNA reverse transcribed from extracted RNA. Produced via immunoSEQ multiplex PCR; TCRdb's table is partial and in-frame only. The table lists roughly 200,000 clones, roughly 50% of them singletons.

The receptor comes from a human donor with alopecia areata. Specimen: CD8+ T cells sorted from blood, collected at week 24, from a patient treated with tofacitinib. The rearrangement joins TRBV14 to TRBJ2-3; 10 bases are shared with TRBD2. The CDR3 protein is CASSPGTSVVTDTQYF. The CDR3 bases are TGTGCCAGCAGCCCCGGGACTAGCGTCGTCACAGATACGCAGTATTTT.